This TCR beta chain was sequenced for a study of blood T cell repertoires in COVID-19 (TCRdb year 2020). Describing the broader study: Collaborator samples came from the United States, Italy and Spain and covered acute and convalescent phases of COVID-19. Subjects who had been exposed to COVID-19, were actively infected with it, or had recovered from it provided the deeply sampled blood TCRbeta repertoires that made up the dataset. A freely available public database, intended as a resource for researchers studying the immune response to SARS-CoV-2, is where the repertoires were released. The samples were drawn from the first 160 participants of the ongoing ImmuneRACE study and from more than 1,000 subjects provided by 6 global collaborators. A de-identified subject ID, COVID-19 status, age in years and sex were almost always included in the sample metadata. Where available, HLA class I and class II types were obtained from metadata supplied by the sample provider rather than from assay-based typing. The material from the prospective study consisted of cDNA or gDNA derived from T cells, B-cell-depleted T cells, or PBMCs. Broad study findings and their caveats: The quantity of clinical and demographic metadata differed by source and by participant and was supplied without curation.

On this clone: The clone's antigen remains unknown. No base-level quality is on record; no much larger clone is a single base apart.

TCRbeta CDR3 regions were amplified from genomic DNA using the immunoSEQ Assay, a bias-controlled multiplex PCR. As for the authors' bioinformatics: The number of nucleated cells in each sample was estimated from the amplification of reference gene primers within the assay. To quantify the absolute abundance of each unique TCRbeta CDR3 rearrangement, sequence reads were collapsed and filtered. For each sample, productive Simpson clonality was calculated by taking the square root of Simpson's diversity index across productive rearrangements. TCRdb holds this immuneACCESS table with in-frame rearrangements only. Some clones are missing; in checked studies, unresolved V genes explain under half, and the rest has no known cause. That table furnishes V, J and clone size, whereas the DNA furnished D and trimming. Across this sample there are tens of thousands of clones, with roughly 80% seen only once. Roughly 15% of the sample goes to the ten largest clones.

Whole blood was collected in K2EDTA tubes by collaborating institutions according to the institutions' own protocols. For TCRbeta analysis, collaborators shipped samples as frozen whole blood, isolated PBMCs, or DNA extracted from either of those sample types. According to the germline V gene, CDR1 reads SGHNT and CDR2 reads YENEEA. The CDR3 runs 15 amino acids, cysteine and phenylalanine included. CDR3 DNA is the only sequence kept; it has 45 bases, read in frame from the first base. Trimming takes 1 base from V and 3 bases from J, and the germline ends sit 10 bases apart. The sequence came from a man aged 45-60 years with active or convalescent COVID-19. The chain is made from TRBV11-3 and TRBJ1-5; perhaps TRBD1 is the D gene, with 5 bases matching. Material: peripheral blood. The sequenced DNA: TGTGCCAGCAGCTTAGCCAGGGTTTCCAATCAGCCCCAGCATTTT. This sequence encodes CASSLARVSNQPQHF.